The clone carrying this T cell receptor beta chain showed up just a few times. What it recognizes is unknown. These data belong to a study of shared clonotypes between healthy human individuals. About the study: Each donor's CD8 memory used one plate, CD8 naive two, each CD4 subset three.

Several immunoSEQ plates held equal portions of the genomic DNA taken from each subset. Some clones are missing from TCRdb's copy, which holds only in-frame ones; the method was immunoSEQ multiplex PCR. In the table there are about 1 million clones, about 77% of which are singletons. This CDR3 is built from 14 residues. The V end lost 5 bases, the J end lost 9 bases, and 14 bases lay between the germline ends. CDR1 is LNHDA and CDR2 is SQIVND in the germline V gene (reference sequence). Study-wide findings and caveats: Non-shared clonotypes displayed generation probabilities falling below those of clonotypes present in all four donors. Some naive CD4 clonotypes, about 5%, turned up in common across a few donors.

The chain is built from TRBV19 and TRBJ1-6, with D possibly TRBD1 on 6 matching bases. Sequenced input: memory CD4+ T cells sorted from blood. Stated subset: CD45RA-negative fraction. The clonotype comes from a man aged 18 to 29 in good health. CDR3 sequence: CASSVTGWGSPLHF. The CDR3 DNA follows: TGTGCCAGTAGTGTGACAGGATGGGGTTCACCCCTCCACTTT.